Only a few counts were recorded for the clone carrying this T cell receptor beta chain. The antigen remains unidentified. This entry belongs to a study of T cell repertoires in cytomegalovirus infection. Study-level information: Public signatures in TCR beta pointed to CMV infection and matching HLA type.

TCRdb recomputed calls from the reads with MiXCR, one row per CDR3 protein. The repertoire holds about 470,000 distinct CDR3 sequences, with approximately 40% as singletons. CDR1 and CDR2 from the germline V gene are LNHNV and YYDKDF (reference sequence). The CDR3 is 15 residues long. The ends lost 0 bases at V and 6 bases at J; junction bases unmatched: 5. The clonotype comes from a human donor in good health (CMV status not recorded). Some clones in this sample may be carry-over from other donors' samples. The chain joins TRBV15 to TRBJ1-2, with 9 nucleotides matching TRBD1. Sample: cultured PBMCs, taken from culture after CMV antigen stimulation. The CDR3 nucleotides are TGTGCCACCAGCAGAGATCCGACAGGGGGTAATGGCTACACCTTC. Translating gives CATSRDPTGGNGYTF.